This T cell receptor beta chain was recorded in a study of beta chain features in type 1 diabetes. The overall study: The samples had 85 million to 130 million sorted cells examined in all. Study outcomes and limitations: Patients with type 1 diabetes carried fewer insertions and had more deletions at their VDJ junctions. Cells carrying high TCR expression could end up over-represented when cDNA is sequenced. Type 1 diabetes patients showed a moderate but significant shortening of TCRB CDR3s in all four CD4+ subsets.

About this clone itself: Its antigen is undetermined.

The authors obtained over 95% purity in all sorted populations. Since all of the isolated RNA was reverse transcribed, expressed TCRB transcripts were what got sequenced. Some clones are missing from TCRdb's copy, which holds only in-frame ones; the method was immunoSEQ multiplex PCR. The sample includes some 270,000 clones, approximately 10% of them seen just once. This CDR3 region has 14 residues. J gave up 4 bases and V 4 bases, and 7 bases lay outside the gene matches. The germline V gene has CDR1 SGHNT and CDR2 YYREEE (reference sequence). Sequenced: naive CD4+ T cells from blood. The TCR sequence derives from a man aged 25-45 years with type 1 diabetes. The V call is TRBV5-4, the J call TRBJ2-5; 7 bases fit TRBD1. The CDR3 protein is CASSRDRVRETQYF. CDR3 coding DNA: TGTGCCAGCAGCCGCGACAGGGTCCGAGAGACCCAGTACTTC.